The 15 T cell receptor beta chains reported below all come from one sample, sequenced in a study of CD8 T cells in Susac syndrome. A quantity of roughly 0.5 to 1 ug RNA underwent reverse transcription using random hexamers. TCRdb itself ran the immunoSEQ multiplex PCR reads through MiXCR, one entry per CDR3 protein. The sample contains 150,000 to 200,000 distinct CDR3 sequences, 85% to 95% of which appear only once. The source material was CD4+ T cells from PBMCs. Receptors were obtained from a human donor with Susac syndrome.

This sequence joins TRBV6-5 and TRBJ1-5, with 11 bases fitting TRBD1. With 4 bases clipped from V and 3 bases from J, the junction kept 8 bases outside the gene matches. The germline V gene encodes CDR1 MNHEY and CDR2 SVGAGI. The length of the CDR3 is 17 residues. CDR3 DNA sequence: TGTGCCAGCAGTTGGGGACAGGGGGAGGATAACAATCAGCCCCAGCATTTT. Its translation: CASSWGQGEDNNQPQHF.

This clonotype has only one observation. This chain connects TRBV6-5 to TRBJ2-2, with D possibly TRBD1 on 7 matching bases. The CDR3 is 15 amino acids. The V gene's germline CDR1 is MNHEY and CDR2 SVGAGI. The germline V and J ends were trimmed by 7 bases and 7 bases, with 19 bases remaining between them. CDR3 region: CASTPQGRRIGELFF. The CDR3 DNA is TGTGCCAGCACCCCACAGGGGAGGCGTATCGGGGAGCTGTTTTTT.

J is TRBJ2-7 and V is TRBV11-2; D is uncertain. Germline lookup yields CDR1 SGHAT and CDR2 FQNNGV. The V and J ends lost 0 bases and 3 bases respectively, with 9 bases between them. The CDR3 consists of 14 residues. In DNA, the CDR3 is TGTGCCAGCAGCTTAGACAGGCTTTTCTACGAGCAGTACTTC. This gives the protein CASSLDRLFYEQYF.

J is TRBJ2-5 and V is TRBV19, with TRBD1 matching over 7 bases. Germline V gene sequence: CDR1 LNHDA, CDR2 SQIVND (reference sequence). The CDR3 has 15 residues. J was trimmed by 2 bases and V by 1 base; bases with no gene match: 4. CDR3 nucleotides: TGTGCCAGTAGTATAGGTGGGACAGCGCAAGAGACCCAGTACTTC. Its protein product is CASSIGGTAQETQYF.

Worth noting for this clonotype: Germline is not matched at one junction end, which may reflect a read error. The chain joins TRBV14 to TRBJ1-2, with TRBD1 matching over 7 bases. Looked up from germline, CDR1 is SGHDN and CDR2 is FVKESK. The CDR3 sequence is 14 residues long. Here the CDR3 DNA reads TGTGCCAGCAGCCTAGGGACAGCTAAATATGGCTACACCTTC. It is translated as CASSLGTAKYGYTF.

The chain carries TRBV12-3 or TRBV12-4 and TRBJ2-5; the D gene is possibly TRBD1 (5 bases). Trimming cost V 7 bases and J 5 bases, with 14 bases left between them. The CDR3 sequence is 13 residues long. The CDR3 here is CASNRQPAETQYF. As DNA, the CDR3 is TGTGCCAGCAACCGACAGCCCGCGGAGACCCAGTACTTC.

This clonotype showed up just a few times. The CDR3 DNA is TGCGCCAGCAGCCAAGACACGGGACATATCAACATTCAGTACTTC. It is translated as CASSQDTGHINIQYF. The chain is built from TRBV4-1 and TRBJ2-4; D might be TRBD1 (6 bases). Germline V gene data show CDR1 as MGHRA and CDR2 as YSYEKL. The CDR3 covers 15 residues. V was shortened by 0 bases and J by 7 bases, with 13 bases between the two germline ends.

V is TRBV6-5 and J is TRBJ2-2; tentatively, D is TRBD1 (5 bases). The CDR3 is 15 amino acids. The V and J ends lost 2 bases and 4 bases respectively, with 11 bases between them. The germline V gene has CDR1 MNHEY and CDR2 SVGAGI. The CDR3 DNA is TGTGCCAGCAGTTACGGAGACAGACCCACCGGGGAGCTGTTTTTT. Encoded protein: CASSYGDRPTGELFF.

The chain recombines TRBV7-2 with TRBJ2-3; D might be TRBD2 (7 bases). The CDR3 is 14 amino acids. Trimming removed 10 bases at V and 5 bases at J, with 19 bases between. Germline CDR1 is SGHTA and CDR2 is FQGNSA. The DNA for the CDR3 is TGTGCCACCCTCGAGGGGGGGCCTTTAGATACGCAGTATTTT. Translated, it gives CATLEGGPLDTQYF.

The table lists this clonotype with a few counts. At one end, the junction sequence differs from germline, possibly due to a read error. The V and J genes are TRBV30 and TRBJ2-2, with 9 bases aligning to TRBD2. CDR1 GTSNPN and CDR2 SVGIG come from the germline V gene (reference sequence). CDR3 length: 13 amino acids. Written as DNA, the CDR3 is TGTGCCTGGAGTGCTAGCGGGACCGAGGAGCTGTTTTTT. It specifies CAWSASGTEELFF.

V gene TRBV5-1 combines with J gene TRBJ1-5; possible D gene TRBD1, 6 bases. The CDR3 has 14 residues. V shed 0 bases and J shed 5 bases, with 9 bases lying between them. Germline loops: CDR1 SGHRS, CDR2 YFSETQ. The CDR3 DNA reads TGCGCCAGCAGCTTGGGTGCAGGGGATCAGCCCCAGCATTTT. Amino acid sequence: CASSLGAGDQPQHF.

V and J are TRBV9 and TRBJ2-1, with 8 positions matching TRBD2. The ends lost 3 bases at V and 5 bases at J; junction bases unmatched: 7. Germline CDR1 SGDLS, CDR2 YYNGEE. CDR3 length: 15 amino acids. The CDR3 sequence: CASSGEGRGDNEQFF. Written as DNA, the CDR3 is TGTGCCAGCAGCGGGGAGGGGCGGGGGGACAATGAGCAGTTCTTC.

The chain couples TRBV20-1 to TRBJ1-6; D gene unclear. Trimming took 1 base from V and 9 from J, leaving 16 bases between them. This CDR3 region has 15 residues. In germline, CDR1 is DFQATT, CDR2 SNEGSKA (reference sequence). CDR3 sequence reads: CSARGGGSNPSPLHF. CDR3 nucleotides: TGCAGTGCTAGAGGGGGAGGGTCCAACCCTTCACCCCTCCACTTT.

This clonotype showed up just once. The rearrangement links TRBV24-1 to TRBJ2-2, with 7 bases that match TRBD1. Germline trimming cut 6 bases from V and 1 base from J; bases unmatched to any gene: 1. CDR1 KGHDR and CDR2 SFDVKD come from the germline V gene. The CDR3 extends over 14 amino acids. This CDR3 is CATSSGGNTGELFF. In DNA form, the CDR3 reads TGTGCCACCAGTTCAGGGGGGAACACCGGGGAGCTGTTTTTT.

This clonotype has just one count. The rearrangement joins TRBV30 to TRBJ1-5; a possible D gene is TRBD1 (6 bases). Trimming took 5 bases from V and 5 from J, leaving 13 bases between them. The CDR3 runs to 13 residues. Germline V gene sequence: CDR1 GTSNPN, CDR2 SVGIG (reference sequence). In nucleotides, the CDR3 is TGTGCCTGGGACGGGGGGCGAGATCAGCCCCAGCATTTT. As protein: CAWDGGRDQPQHF.